These 16 T cell receptor beta chains share one sample of origin, sequenced in a study of cytomegalovirus exposure and HLA in healthy donors. This table comes from immunoSEQ multiplex PCR, and its TCRdb copy is limited to in-frame clones, with some not included. Here the sample spans 150,000 to 200,000 clones, 86% being singletons. Sample: PBMCs. These receptors were collected from a woman aged 18-35 years in good health and CMV-seronegative.

This chain uses TRBV2 with TRBJ1-6; 9 bases are shared with TRBD1. J lost 7 bases, V lost 5 bases, and 3 bases had no gene match. The CDR3 consists of 14 residues. Germline CDR1 is SNHLY and CDR2 is FYNNEI. The CDR3 sequence is CASSTGQGNSPLHF. The CDR3 nucleotides are TGTGCCAGCAGTACAGGACAGGGGAATTCACCCCTCCACTTT.

This chain connects TRBV7-9 to TRBJ1-1; a possible D gene is TRBD1 (6 bases). This CDR3 is built from 16 residues. V lost 1 base and J 1 base, leaving 13 bases between the germline ends. Germline V gives CDR1 SEHNR, CDR2 FQNEAQ (reference sequence). CDR3 sequence reads: CASSLGQGSENTEAFF. The CDR3, as DNA: TGTGCCAGCAGCTTAGGGCAGGGGAGTGAGAACACTGAAGCTTTCTTT.

The chain joins TRBV7-2 to TRBJ2-7; 11 bases align to TRBD2. Trimming cost V 5 bases and J 2 bases; bases outside gene matches: 2. The CDR3 sequence is 14 residues long. Germline lookup yields CDR1 SGHTA and CDR2 FQGNSA. CDR3 DNA sequence: TGTGCCAGCAGCGAACTAGCGGGGGCCTACGAGCAGTACTTC. It is translated as CASSELAGAYEQYF.

This rearrangement joins TRBV18 to TRBJ1-2, with D perhaps matching TRBD1 (6 bases). Germline CDR1 is KGHSH and CDR2 is LQKENI. Trimming cost V 6 bases and J 12 bases, with 23 bases left between them. This CDR3 spans 14 amino acids. For the CDR3, the DNA is TGTGCCAGCTCGCCGGGACAAGCCCCGAGTGTTGACACCTTC. This gives the protein CASSPGQAPSVDTF. The variable domain in full, with the rest retrieved from reference TRBV18 and TRBJ1-2, is NAGVMQNPRHLVRRRGQEARLRCSPMKGHSHVYWYRQLPEEGLKFMVYLQKENIIDESGMPKERFSAEFPKEGPSILRIQQVVRGDSAAYFCASSPGQAPSVDTFGSGTRLTVV.

The chain uses TRBV6-5 and TRBJ2-5; TRBD2 might be the D (5 bases). Germline CDR1 and CDR2: MNHEY and SVGAGI. This CDR3 contains 15 residues. The germline V and J ends were trimmed by 5 bases and 4 bases, with 17 bases remaining between them. CDR3 sequence: CASSGITGLGETQYF. Here the CDR3 DNA reads TGTGCCAGCAGTGGGATAACCGGACTGGGAGAGACCCAGTACTTC.

The rearrangement joins TRBV5-8 to TRBJ2-7, with D possibly being TRBD1 (5 bases). The CDR3 has 15 residues. V lost 2 bases and J 0 bases, leaving 12 bases between the germline ends. From germline, CDR1 is SGHTS and CDR2 YDEGEE. The CDR3 DNA follows: TGTGCCAGCAGCTTAATGACAGCAAGCTCCTACGAGCAGTACTTC. It translates to CASSLMTASSYEQYF.

The V and J genes are TRBV9 and TRBJ1-3; D possibly corresponds to TRBD1 (6 bases). Trimming left V 2 bases short and J 4 bases short, with 13 bases between. The CDR3 totals 15 residues. Per the germline V gene, CDR1 is SGDLS and CDR2 is YYNGEE. CDR3 nucleotide sequence: TGTGCCAGCAGCGTCTCTGGGACACCAGGAAACACCATATATTTT. It specifies CASSVSGTPGNTIYF.

This chain connects TRBV4-2 to TRBJ2-2; possible D gene TRBD2, 6 bases. The germline V and J ends were trimmed by 0 bases and 6 bases, with 11 bases remaining between them. Germline CDR1 is LGHNA and CDR2 is YNFKEQ. The CDR3 consists of 15 residues. The CDR3 sequence is CASSQDRWGAGELFF. Written as DNA, the CDR3 is TGTGCCAGCAGCCAAGATCGGTGGGGGGCCGGGGAGCTGTTTTTT.

This chain uses TRBV19 with TRBJ2-1; TRBD2 matches at 11 bases. This CDR3 comprises 16 residues. The V gene end was trimmed by 6 bases and the J gene end by 10 bases; junction bases not matched to a gene: 14. Per germline, CDR1 LNHDA and CDR2 SQIVND (reference sequence). In nucleotides, the CDR3 is TGTGCCAGTAGCGCAATTTCGGCTAGCGGGAGGTGGGAGCAGTTCTTC. It codes for CASSAISASGRWEQFF.

This chain connects TRBV5-1 to TRBJ1-1; D is unresolved. Trimming removed 0 bases at V and 3 bases at J, with 9 bases between. Germline CDR1 SGHRS, CDR2 YFSETQ. The CDR3 length is 14 residues. CDR3 DNA: TGCGCCAGCAGCTTGGCGGGTCCGGACACTGAAGCTTTCTTT. It translates to CASSLAGPDTEAFF.

The V and J genes are TRBV5-1 and TRBJ2-7; D ambiguous. The V and J ends lost 0 bases and 0 bases respectively, with 7 bases between them. Germline V lookup: CDR1 SGHRS, CDR2 YFSETQ. The CDR3 length is 14 residues. The CDR3 protein is CASSLDASSYEQYF. Here the CDR3 DNA reads TGCGCCAGCAGCTTGGACGCCAGCTCCTACGAGCAGTACTTC.

This chain connects TRBV30 to TRBJ1-1; maybe TRBD1 (5 bases). V lost 3 bases, J lost 3 bases, and 8 bases lay in between. This CDR3 has 12 amino acids. Germline CDR1 GTSNPN, CDR2 SVGIG (reference sequence). CDR3 residues: CAWSWGDTEAFF. CDR3 nucleotides: TGTGCCTGGAGCTGGGGGGACACTGAAGCTTTCTTT.

The chain combines TRBV2 with TRBJ2-2; D is unresolved. V lost 7 bases and J lost 9, with 12 bases in between. Germline CDR1 reads SNHLY; CDR2 reads FYNNEI. The CDR3 has 12 amino acids. DNA for the CDR3: TGTGCCAGCACTTCTCTCGACAGGGAGCTGTTTTTT. Translated, it gives CASTSLDRELFF.

The chain uses TRBV11-2 and TRBJ2-1; D may be TRBD1 (6 bases). This CDR3 region has 14 residues. V gave up 5 bases and J gave up 3 bases, with 11 bases separating them. Germline-derived CDR1 and CDR2 are SGHAT and FQNNGV. CDR3 in amino acids: CASSIETGYNEQFF. The CDR3 coding sequence is TGTGCCAGCAGCATCGAGACAGGCTACAATGAGCAGTTCTTC.

This clone has more than one count but fewer than ten. This chain's CDR3 is CASSLGAGELFF. Here the CDR3 DNA reads TGTGCCAGCAGCTTAGGAGCCGGGGAGCTGTTTTTT. V is TRBV11-2 and J is TRBJ2-2; D is ambiguous. The CDR3 sequence is 12 residues long. The V and J ends lost 1 base and 6 bases respectively, with 3 bases between them. Germline values: CDR1 SGHAT, CDR2 FQNNGV.

The chain employs TRBV2 and TRBJ2-5; a weak D match, TRBD2 (5 bases). The CDR3 totals 12 residues. The ends were cut back, 7 bases at V and 5 bases at J, with 11 bases in the middle. The germline V gene has CDR1 SNHLY and CDR2 FYNNEI. Here the CDR3 reads CASILREETQYF. The CDR3 DNA reads TGTGCCAGCATCCTGAGGGAGGAGACCCAGTACTTC.